Included here is one TCR beta chain sequence, with context. Its antigen is undetermined. Axillary draining lymph nodes of breast cancer patients supplied the node samples. This specimen comes from a study of breast tumors, draining lymph nodes, adjacent tissues. Notes on the study in general: Data fit most tumor T cells coming from lymph node, expanding in tumor.

Germline loops: CDR1 SGDLS, CDR2 YYNGEE. CDR3 length: 13 residues. Via MiXCR, TCRdb re-called the multiplex PCR reads, giving one row per CDR3 protein. The sample records about 230,000 distinct CDR3 sequences, about 30% being singletons. V gene TRBV9 combines with J gene TRBJ1-2, with 7 bases lining up with TRBD1. The material sequenced was axillary lymph node tissue. The TCR sequence derives from a female donor with breast cancer. Some clones in this sample may be carry-over from other donors' samples. In DNA form, the CDR3 reads TGTGCTAGACCTGGACAGGTCAGTTATGGCTACACCTTC. This sequence encodes CARPGQVSYGYTF.